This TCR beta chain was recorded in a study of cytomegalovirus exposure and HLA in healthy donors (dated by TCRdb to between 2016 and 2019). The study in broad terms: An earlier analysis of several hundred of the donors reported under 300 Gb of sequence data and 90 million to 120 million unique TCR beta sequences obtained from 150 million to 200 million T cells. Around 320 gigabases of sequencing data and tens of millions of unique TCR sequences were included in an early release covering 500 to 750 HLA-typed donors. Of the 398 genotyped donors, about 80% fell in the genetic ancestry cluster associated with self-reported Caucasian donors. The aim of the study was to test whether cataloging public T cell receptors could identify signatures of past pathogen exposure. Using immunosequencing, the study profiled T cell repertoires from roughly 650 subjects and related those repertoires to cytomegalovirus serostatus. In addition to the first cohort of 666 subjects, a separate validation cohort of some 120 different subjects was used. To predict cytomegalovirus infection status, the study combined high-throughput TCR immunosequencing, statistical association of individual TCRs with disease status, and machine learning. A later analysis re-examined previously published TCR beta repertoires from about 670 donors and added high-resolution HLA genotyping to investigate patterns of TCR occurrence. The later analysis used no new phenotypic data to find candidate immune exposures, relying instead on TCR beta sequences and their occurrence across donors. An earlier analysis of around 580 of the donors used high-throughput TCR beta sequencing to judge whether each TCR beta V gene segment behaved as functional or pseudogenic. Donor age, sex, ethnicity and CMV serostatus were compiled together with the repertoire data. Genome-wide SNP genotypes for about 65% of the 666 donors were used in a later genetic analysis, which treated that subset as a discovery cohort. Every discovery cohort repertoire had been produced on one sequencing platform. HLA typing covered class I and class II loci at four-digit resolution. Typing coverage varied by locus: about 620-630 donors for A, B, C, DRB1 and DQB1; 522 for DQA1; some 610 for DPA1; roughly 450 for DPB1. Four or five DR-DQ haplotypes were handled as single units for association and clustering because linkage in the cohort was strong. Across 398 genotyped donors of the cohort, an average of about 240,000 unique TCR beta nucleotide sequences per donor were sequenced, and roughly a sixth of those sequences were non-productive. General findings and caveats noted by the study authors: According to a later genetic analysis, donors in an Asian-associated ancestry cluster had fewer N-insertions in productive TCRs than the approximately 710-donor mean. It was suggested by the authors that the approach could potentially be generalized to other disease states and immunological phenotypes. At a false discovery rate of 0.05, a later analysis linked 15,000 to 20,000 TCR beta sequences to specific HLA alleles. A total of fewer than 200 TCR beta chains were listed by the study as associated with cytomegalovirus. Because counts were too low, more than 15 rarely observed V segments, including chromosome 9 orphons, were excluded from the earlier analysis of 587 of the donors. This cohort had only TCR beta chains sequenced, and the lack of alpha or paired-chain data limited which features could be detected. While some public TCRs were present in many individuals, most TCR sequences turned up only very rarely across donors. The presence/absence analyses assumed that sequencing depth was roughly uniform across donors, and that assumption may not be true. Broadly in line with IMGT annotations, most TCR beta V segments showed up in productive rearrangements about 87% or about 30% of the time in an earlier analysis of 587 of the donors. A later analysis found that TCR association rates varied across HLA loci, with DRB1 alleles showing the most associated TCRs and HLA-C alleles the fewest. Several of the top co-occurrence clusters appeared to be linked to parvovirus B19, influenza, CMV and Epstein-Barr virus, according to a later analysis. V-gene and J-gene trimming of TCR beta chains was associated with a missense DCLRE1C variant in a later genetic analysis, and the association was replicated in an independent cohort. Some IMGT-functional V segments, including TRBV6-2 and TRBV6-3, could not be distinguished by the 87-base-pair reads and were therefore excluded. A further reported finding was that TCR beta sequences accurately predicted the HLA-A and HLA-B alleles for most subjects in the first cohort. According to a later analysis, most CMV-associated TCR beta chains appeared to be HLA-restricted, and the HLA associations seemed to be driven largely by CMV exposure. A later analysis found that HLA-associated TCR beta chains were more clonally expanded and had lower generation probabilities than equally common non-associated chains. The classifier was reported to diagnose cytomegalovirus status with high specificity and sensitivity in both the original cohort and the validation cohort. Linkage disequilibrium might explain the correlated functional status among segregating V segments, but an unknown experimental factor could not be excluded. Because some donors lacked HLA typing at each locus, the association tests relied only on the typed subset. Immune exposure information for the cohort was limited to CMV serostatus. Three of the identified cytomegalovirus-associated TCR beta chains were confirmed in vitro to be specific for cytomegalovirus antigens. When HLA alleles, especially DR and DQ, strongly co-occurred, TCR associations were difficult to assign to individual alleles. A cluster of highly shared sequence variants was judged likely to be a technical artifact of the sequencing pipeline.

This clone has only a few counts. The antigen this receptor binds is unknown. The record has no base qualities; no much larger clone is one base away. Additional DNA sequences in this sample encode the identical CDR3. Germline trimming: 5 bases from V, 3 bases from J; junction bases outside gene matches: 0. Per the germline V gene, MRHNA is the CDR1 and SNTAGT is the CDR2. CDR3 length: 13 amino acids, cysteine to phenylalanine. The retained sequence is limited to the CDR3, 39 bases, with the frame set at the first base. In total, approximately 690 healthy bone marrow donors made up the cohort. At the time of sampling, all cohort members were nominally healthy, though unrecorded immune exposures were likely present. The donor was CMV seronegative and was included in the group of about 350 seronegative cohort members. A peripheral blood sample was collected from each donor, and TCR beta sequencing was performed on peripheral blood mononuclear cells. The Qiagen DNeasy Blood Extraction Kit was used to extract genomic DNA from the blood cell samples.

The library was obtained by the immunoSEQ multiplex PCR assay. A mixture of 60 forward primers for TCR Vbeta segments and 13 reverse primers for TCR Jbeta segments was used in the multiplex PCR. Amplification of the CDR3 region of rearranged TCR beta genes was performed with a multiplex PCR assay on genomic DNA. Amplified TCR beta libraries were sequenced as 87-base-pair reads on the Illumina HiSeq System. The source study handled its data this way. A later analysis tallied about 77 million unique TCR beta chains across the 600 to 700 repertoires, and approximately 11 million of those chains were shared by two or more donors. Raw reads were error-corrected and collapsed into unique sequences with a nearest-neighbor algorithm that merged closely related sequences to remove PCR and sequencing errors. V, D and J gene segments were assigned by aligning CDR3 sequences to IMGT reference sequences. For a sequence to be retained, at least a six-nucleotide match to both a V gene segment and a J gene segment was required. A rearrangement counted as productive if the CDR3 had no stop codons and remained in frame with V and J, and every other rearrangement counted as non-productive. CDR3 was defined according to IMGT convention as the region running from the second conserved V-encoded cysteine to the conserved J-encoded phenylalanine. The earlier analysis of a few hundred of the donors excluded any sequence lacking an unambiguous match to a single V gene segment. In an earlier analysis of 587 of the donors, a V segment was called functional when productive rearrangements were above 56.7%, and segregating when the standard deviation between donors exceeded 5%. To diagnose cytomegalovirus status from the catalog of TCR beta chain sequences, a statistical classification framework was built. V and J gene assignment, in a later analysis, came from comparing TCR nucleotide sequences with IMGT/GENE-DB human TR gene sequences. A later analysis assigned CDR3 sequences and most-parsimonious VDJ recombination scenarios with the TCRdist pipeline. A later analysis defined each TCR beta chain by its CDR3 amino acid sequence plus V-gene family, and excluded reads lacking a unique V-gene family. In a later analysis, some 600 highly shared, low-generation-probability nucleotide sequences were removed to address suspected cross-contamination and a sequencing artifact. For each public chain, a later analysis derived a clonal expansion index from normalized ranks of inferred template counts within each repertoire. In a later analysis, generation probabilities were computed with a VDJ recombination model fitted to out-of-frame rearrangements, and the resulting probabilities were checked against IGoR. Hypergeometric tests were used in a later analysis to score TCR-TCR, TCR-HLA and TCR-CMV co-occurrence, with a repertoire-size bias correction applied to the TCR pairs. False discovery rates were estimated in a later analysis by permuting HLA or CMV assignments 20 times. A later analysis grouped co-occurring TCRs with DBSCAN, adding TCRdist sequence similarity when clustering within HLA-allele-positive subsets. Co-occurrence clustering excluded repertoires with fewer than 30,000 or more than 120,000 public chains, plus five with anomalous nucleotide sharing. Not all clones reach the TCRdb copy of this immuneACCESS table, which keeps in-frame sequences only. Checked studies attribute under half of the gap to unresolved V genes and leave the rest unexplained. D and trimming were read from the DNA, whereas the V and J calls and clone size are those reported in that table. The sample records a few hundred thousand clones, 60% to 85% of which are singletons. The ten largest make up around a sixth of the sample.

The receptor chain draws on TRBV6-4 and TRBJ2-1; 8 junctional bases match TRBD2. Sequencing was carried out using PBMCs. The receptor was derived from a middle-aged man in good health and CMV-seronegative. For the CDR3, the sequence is CASSSGSYNEQFF. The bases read TGTGCCAGCAGTAGCGGGAGCTACAATGAGCAGTTCTTC.